Below are 3 T cell receptor beta chains sequenced from a single sample in a study of molecular identifiers for immune sequencing clone quantification. TCRdb redid the calling of the PCR reads with MiXCR, one entry per CDR3 protein. Among approximately 97,000 distinct CDR3 sequences listed, roughly a quarter were seen once. The sample comprised naive CD8+ T cells from blood, with Jurkat cell RNA spiked in. Specified subset: FACS-sorted CD8+CD4-CCR7+CD45RA+ naive T cells. These receptors all come from a human donor in good health. Some libraries in this study had Jurkat cell RNA spiked in.

This clonotype came up many times. The rearrangement joins TRBV28 to TRBJ2-7; D is possibly TRBD1 or TRBD2 (5 bases each). V was trimmed by 5 bases and J by 2 bases, leaving 16 bases between them. This CDR3 has 15 residues. Germline lookup yields CDR1 MDHEN and CDR2 SYDVKM. In DNA, the CDR3 is TGTGCCAGCAGTGACGGGACCGCTCCCGCCTACGAGCAGTACTTC. Protein sequence: CASSDGTAPAYEQYF.

In this sample, this clonotype turned up many times. The J gene is TRBJ2-7, the V gene TRBV7-9; TRBD1 agrees at 7 bases. Per germline, CDR1 SEHNR and CDR2 FQNEAQ (reference sequence). The CDR3 length is 15 residues. V trimming: 5 bases; J trimming: 1 base; junction bases outside the gene matches: 8. The chain's CDR3 is CASSLTGTASYEQYF. The CDR3 bases are TGTGCCAGCAGCCTAACCGGGACAGCGTCCTACGAGCAGTACTTC.

This clonotype was seen repeatedly, ten times or more. The J gene is TRBJ2-7, the V gene TRBV6-5; 11 bases agree with TRBD2. Trimming took 6 bases from V and 0 from J; bases not matched to a gene: 4. CDR3 size: 15 residues. Looked up from germline, CDR1 is MNHEY and CDR2 is SVGAGI. The CDR3 DNA reads as TGTGCCAGCAGAAACACTAGCGGGAGCTCCTACGAGCAGTACTTC. Its translation: CASRNTSGSSYEQYF.